This T cell receptor beta chain was captured in a study of CD8 T cells in ankylosing spondylitis. The study's findings and limits: It was reported that disease-linked clones were significantly enriched in matched ankylosing spondylitis synovial fluid. CD8+ cells made up the disease-linked clones, which were relatively rare in peripheral blood.

Germline-derived CDR1 and CDR2 are SGHKS and YYEKEE (reference sequence). The germline V and J ends were trimmed by 0 bases and 3 bases, with 11 bases remaining between them. The CDR3 is 15 amino acids. This clonotype showed up many times. The antigen remains unidentified. Libraries for TCR beta were made by quantitative 5'-RACE with molecular barcodes. Each CDR3 protein is one row after TCRdb ran MiXCR on the 5' RACE reads. The sample lists approximately 140,000 distinct CDR3 sequences, approximately 9.9% occurring once. Source material: blood, either unsorted or a sorted T cell fraction (not recorded which). This chain uses TRBV5-5 with TRBJ2-3; a possible D gene is TRBD1 (6 bases). The origin of this receptor is a male donor with ankylosing spondylitis or in good health (not recorded which). CDR3: CASSLEFRGTDTQYF. The CDR3, as DNA: TGTGCCAGCAGCTTGGAATTCAGGGGTACAGATACGCAGTATTTT.